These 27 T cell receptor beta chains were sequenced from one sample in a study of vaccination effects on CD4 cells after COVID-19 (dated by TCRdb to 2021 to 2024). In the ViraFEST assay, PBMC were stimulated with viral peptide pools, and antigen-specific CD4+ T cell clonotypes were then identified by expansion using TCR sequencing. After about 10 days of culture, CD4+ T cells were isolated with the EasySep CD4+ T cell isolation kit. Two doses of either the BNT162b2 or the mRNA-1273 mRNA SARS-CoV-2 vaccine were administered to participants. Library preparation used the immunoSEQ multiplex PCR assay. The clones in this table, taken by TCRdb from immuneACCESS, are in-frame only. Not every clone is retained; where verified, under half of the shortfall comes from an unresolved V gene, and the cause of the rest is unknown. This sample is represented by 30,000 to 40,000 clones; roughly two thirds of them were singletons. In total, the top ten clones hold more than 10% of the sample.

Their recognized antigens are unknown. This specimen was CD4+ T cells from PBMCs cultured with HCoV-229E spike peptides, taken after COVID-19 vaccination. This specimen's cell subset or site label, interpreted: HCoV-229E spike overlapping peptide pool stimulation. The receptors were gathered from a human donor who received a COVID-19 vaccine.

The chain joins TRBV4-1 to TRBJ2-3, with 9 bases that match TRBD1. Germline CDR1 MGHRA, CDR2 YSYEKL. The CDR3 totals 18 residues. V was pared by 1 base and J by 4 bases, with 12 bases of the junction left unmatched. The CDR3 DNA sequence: TGCGCCAGCAGCCAAGCAATACAGGGGGCGCGGTGGGCAGATACGCAGTATTTT. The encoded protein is CASSQAIQGARWADTQYF.

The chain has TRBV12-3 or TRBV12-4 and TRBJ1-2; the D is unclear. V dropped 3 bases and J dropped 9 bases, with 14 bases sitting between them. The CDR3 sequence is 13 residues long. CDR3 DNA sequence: TGTGCCAGCAGTTTGCGAGGGCGGCCGAGCTACACCTTC. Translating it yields CASSLRGRPSYTF.

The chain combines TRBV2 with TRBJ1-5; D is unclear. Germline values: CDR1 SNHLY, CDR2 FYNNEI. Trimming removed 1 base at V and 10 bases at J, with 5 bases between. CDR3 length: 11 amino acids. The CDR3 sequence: CASSEGGPQHF. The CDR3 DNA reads TGTGCCAGCAGTGAAGGGGGACCCCAGCATTTT.

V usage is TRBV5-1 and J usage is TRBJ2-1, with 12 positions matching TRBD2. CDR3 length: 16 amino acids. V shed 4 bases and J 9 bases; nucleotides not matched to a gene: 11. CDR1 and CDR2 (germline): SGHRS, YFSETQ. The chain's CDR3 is CASSLGSSGGATEQFF. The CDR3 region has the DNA TGCGCCAGCAGCCTGGGATCTAGCGGGGGGGCAACTGAGCAGTTCTTC.

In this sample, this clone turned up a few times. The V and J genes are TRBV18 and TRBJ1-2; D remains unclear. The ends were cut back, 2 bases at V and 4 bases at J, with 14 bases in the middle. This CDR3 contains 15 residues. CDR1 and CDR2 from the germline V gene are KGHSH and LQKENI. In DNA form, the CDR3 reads TGTGCCAGCTCACCAGAGGCCGACGGCTCCTATGGCTACACCTTC. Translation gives CASSPEADGSYGYTF.

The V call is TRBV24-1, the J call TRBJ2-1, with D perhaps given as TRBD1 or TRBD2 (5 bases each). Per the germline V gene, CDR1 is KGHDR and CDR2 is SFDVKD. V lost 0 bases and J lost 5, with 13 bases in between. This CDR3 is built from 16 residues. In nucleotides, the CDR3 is TGTGCCACCAGTGATTTGGAGGGGCGCGGCCACAATGAGCAGTTCTTC. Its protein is CATSDLEGRGHNEQFF.

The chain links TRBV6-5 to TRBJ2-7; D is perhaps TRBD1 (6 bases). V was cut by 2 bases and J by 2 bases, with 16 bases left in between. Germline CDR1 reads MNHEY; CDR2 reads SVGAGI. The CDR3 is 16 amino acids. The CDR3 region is CASSYAPDSSAYEQYF. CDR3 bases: TGTGCCAGCAGTTACGCGCCGGACAGTTCCGCCTACGAGCAGTACTTC.

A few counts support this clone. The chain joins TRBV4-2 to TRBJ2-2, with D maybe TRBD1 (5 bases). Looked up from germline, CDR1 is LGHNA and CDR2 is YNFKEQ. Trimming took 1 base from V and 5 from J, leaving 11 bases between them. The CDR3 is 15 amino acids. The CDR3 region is CASSQVGQGTGELFF. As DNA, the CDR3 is TGTGCCAGCAGCCAAGTTGGGCAGGGTACCGGGGAGCTGTTTTTT.

CDR3 protein: CASRPQSGADQPQHF. The CDR3 DNA is TGCGCCAGCAGGCCTCAATCAGGGGCGGATCAGCCCCAGCATTTT. This sequence joins TRBV5-1 and TRBJ1-5; D might be TRBD1 (6 bases). Germline assignment: CDR1 SGHRS and CDR2 YFSETQ. The CDR3 is made up of 15 amino acids. Trimming took 5 bases from V and 5 from J, leaving 17 bases between them.

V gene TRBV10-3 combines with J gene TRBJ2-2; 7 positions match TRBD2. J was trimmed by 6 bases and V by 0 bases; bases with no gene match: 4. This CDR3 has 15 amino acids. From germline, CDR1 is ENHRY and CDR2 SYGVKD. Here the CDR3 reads CAISESNAGAGELFF. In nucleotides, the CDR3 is TGTGCCATCAGTGAGTCGAATGCGGGGGCCGGGGAGCTGTTTTTT.

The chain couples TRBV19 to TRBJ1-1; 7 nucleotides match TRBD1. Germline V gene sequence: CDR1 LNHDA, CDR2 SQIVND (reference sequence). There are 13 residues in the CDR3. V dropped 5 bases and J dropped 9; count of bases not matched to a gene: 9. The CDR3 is CASSATGTVKAFF. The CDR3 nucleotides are TGTGCCAGTAGTGCTACCGGGACAGTAAAAGCTTTCTTT.

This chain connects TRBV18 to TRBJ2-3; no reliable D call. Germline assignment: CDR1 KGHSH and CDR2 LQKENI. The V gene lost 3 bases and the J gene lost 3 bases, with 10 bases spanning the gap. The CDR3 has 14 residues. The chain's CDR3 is CASSPFGATDTQYF. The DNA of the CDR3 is TGTGCCAGCTCACCTTTCGGTGCGACAGATACGCAGTATTTT.

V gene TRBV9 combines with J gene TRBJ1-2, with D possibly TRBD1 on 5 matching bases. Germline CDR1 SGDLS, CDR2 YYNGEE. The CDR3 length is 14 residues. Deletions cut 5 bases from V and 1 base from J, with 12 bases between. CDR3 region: CASSGAGYNYGYTF. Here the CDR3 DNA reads TGTGCCAGCAGTGGAGCAGGGTATAACTATGGCTACACCTTC.

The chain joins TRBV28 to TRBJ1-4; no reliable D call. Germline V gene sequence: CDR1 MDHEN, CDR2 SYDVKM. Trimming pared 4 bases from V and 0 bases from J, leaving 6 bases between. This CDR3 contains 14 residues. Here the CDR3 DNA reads TGTGCCAGCAGTTCAGAGTCAACTAATGAAAAACTGTTTTTT. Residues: CASSSESTNEKLFF.

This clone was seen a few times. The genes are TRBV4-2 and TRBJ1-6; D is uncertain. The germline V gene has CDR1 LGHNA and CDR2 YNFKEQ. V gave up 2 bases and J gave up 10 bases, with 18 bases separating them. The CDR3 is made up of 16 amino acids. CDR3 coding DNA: TGTGCCAGCAGCCAATCTGACATAGCGGAGGGATCACCCCTCCACTTT. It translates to CASSQSDIAEGSPLHF.

The DNA of the CDR3 is TGTGCCAGCAGGAGCCCTTCAACTAATGAAAAACTGTTTTTT. This gives the protein CASRSPSTNEKLFF. V usage is TRBV6-6 and J usage is TRBJ1-4; D remains unclear. CDR3 length equals 14 residues. Trimming removed 6 bases from V and 0 bases from J, with 8 bases in between. Germline CDR1 is MNHNY and CDR2 is SVGAGI (reference sequence).

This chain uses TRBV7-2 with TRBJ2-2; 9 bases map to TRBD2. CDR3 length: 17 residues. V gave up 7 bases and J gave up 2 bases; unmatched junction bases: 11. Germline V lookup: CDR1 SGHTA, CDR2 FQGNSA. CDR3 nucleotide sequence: TGTGCCAGCAACGGGGGGTTAGCGGGGGTTAACACCGGGGAGCTGTTTTTT. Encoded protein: CASNGGLAGVNTGELFF.

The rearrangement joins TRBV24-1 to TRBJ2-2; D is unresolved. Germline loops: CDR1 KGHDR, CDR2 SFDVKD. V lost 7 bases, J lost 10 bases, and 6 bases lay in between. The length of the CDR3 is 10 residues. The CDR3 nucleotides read TGTGCCACCAGGGCTAAGGAGCTGTTTTTT. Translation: CATRAKELFF.

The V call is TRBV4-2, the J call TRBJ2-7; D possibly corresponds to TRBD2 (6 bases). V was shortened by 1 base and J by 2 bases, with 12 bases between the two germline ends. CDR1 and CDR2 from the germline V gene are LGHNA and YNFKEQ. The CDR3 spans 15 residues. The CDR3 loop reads CASSQAAGLTYEQYF. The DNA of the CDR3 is TGTGCCAGCAGCCAAGCCGCGGGATTAACCTACGAGCAGTACTTC.

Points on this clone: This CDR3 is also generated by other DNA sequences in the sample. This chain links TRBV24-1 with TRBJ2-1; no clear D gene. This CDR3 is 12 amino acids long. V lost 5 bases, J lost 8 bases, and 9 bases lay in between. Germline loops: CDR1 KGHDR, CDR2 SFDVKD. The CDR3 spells CATSGSVDEQFF. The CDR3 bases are TGTGCCACCAGTGGCAGCGTCGATGAGCAGTTCTTC.

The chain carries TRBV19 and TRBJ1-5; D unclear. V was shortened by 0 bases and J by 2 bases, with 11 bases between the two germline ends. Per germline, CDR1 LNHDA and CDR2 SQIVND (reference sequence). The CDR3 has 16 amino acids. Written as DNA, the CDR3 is TGTGCCAGTAGTATAGAGGCAGGCCCGGGCAATCAGCCCCAGCATTTT. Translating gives CASSIEAGPGNQPQHF.

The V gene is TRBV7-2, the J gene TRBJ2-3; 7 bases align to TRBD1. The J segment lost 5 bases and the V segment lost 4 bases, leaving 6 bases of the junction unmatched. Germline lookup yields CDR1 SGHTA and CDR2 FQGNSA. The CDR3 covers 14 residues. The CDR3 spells CASSSKNRGDTQYF. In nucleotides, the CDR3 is TGTGCCAGCAGCTCGAAAAACAGGGGAGATACGCAGTATTTT.

DNA of the CDR3: TGTGCCAGCAGCCAAGCAGAAGGGGGCGCTTCACCCCTCCACTTT. This sequence encodes CASSQAEGGASPLHF. The rearrangement joins TRBV3-1 (or the pseudogene TRBV3-2) to TRBJ1-6; TRBD1 aligns across 7 bases. The CDR3 runs 15 residues. The germline CDR1 and CDR2 sequences are LGHDT and YNNKEL (reference sequence). J lost 9 bases, V lost 1 base, and 6 bases had no gene match.

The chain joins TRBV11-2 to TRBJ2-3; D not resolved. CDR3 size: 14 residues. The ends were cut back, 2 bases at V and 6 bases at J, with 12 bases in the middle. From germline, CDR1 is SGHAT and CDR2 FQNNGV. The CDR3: CASSLNRVSDTQYF. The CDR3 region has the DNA TGTGCCAGCAGCTTAAATAGGGTTTCGGATACGCAGTATTTT.

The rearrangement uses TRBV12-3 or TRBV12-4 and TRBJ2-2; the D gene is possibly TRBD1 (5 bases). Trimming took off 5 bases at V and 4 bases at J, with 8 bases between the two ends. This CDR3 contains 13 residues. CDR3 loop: CASSPTGTGELFF. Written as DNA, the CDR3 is TGTGCCAGCAGTCCTACAGGCACCGGGGAGCTGTTTTTT.

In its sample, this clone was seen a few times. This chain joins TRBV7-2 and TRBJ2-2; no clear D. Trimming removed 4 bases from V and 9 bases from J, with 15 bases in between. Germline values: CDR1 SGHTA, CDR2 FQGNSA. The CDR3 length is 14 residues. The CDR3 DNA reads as TGTGCCAGCAGCTCCGTATCCTCGCAAAGGGAGCTGTTTTTT. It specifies CASSSVSSQRELFF. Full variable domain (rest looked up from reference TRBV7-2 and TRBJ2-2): GAGVSQSPSNKVTEKGKDVELRCDPISGHTALYWYRQSLGQGLEFLIYFQGNSAPDKSGLPSDRFSAERTGGSVSTLTIQRTQQEDSAVYLCASSSVSSQRELFFGEGSRLTVL.

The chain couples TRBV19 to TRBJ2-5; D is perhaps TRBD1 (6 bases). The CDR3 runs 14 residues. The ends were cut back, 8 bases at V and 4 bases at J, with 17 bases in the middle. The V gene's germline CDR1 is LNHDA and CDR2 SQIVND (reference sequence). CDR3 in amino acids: CASQQGGAGETQYF. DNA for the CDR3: TGTGCCAGTCAGCAAGGGGGAGCCGGAGAGACCCAGTACTTC.